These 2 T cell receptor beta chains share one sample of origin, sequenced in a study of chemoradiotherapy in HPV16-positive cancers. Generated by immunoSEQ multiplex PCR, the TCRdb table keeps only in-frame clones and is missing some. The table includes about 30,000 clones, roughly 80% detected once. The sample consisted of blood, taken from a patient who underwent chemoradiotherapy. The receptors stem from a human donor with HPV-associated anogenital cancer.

This chain's CDR3 is CASRRGGGLYEQYF. Written as DNA, the CDR3 is TGTGCCAGCAGAAGAGGGGGGGGGCTCTACGAGCAGTACTTC. The V gene is TRBV2, the J gene TRBJ2-7; the D gene is possibly TRBD2 (7 bases). The germline V gene has CDR1 SNHLY and CDR2 FYNNEI. The CDR3 runs to 14 residues. Trimming removed 6 bases at V and 3 bases at J, with 15 bases between.

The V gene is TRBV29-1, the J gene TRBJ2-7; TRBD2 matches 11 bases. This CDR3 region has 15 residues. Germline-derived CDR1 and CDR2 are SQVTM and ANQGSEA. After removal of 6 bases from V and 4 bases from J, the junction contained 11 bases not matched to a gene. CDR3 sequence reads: CSVLKLAGVRYEQYF. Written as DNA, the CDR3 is TGCAGCGTCCTCAAACTAGCGGGGGTAAGGTACGAGCAGTACTTC.